This T cell receptor beta chain stems from a study of cytomegalovirus exposure and HLA in healthy donors. Study conclusions and caveats: In vitro work confirmed that a few CMV-associated chains recognize CMV antigens. In the 120 or so validation repertoires, approximately 94% of cluster scores exceeded 0, per a later analysis.

The sample holds one count of this clone. Its target is not known. Profiling relied on immunoSEQ multiplex PCR, and the TCRdb table lists in-frame clones only, not all of them. Seen here are roughly 200,000 clones, about three quarters observed once, and the top ten hold 1% to 1.5%. Between the trimmed V and J ends, which lost 4 bases and 6 bases, there was a span of 6 bases. Germline V gives CDR1 SEHNR, CDR2 FQNEAQ (reference sequence). CDR3 length equals 11 residues. The sample consisted of PBMCs. This chain uses TRBV7-9 with TRBJ1-1, with D possibly being TRBD1 (6 bases). This receptor was obtained from a woman in her 30s in good health and CMV-seronegative. CDR3 region: CASSWTAEAFF. CDR3 coding DNA: TGTGCCAGCAGCTGGACAGCTGAAGCTTTCTTT.